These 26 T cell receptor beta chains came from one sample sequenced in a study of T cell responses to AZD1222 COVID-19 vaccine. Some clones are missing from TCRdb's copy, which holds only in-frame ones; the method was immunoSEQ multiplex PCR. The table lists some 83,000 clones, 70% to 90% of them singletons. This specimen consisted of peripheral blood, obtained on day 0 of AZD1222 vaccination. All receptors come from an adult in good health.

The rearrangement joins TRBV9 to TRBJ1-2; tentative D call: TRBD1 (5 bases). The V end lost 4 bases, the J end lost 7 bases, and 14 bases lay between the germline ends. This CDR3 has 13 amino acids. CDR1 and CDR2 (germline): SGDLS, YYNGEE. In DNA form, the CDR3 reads TGTGCCAGCAGCCCCCAAGACAGATCTGGCTACACCTTC. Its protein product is CASSPQDRSGYTF.

The CDR3 region has the DNA TGTGCCATCAGTGACCCGGGGGATCCTCCTGAAGCTTTCTTT. Its translation: CAISDPGDPPEAFF. The J gene is TRBJ1-1, the V gene TRBV10-3, with D perhaps TRBD1 (5 bases). The CDR3 is made up of 14 amino acids. Trimming pared 3 bases from V and 6 bases from J, leaving 14 bases between. In germline, CDR1 is ENHRY, CDR2 SYGVKD.

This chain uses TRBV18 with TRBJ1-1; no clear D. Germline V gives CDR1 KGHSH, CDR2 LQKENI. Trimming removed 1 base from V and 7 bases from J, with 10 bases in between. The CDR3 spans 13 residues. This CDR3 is CASSPLEGNEAFF. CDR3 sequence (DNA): TGTGCCAGCTCACCACTTGAGGGAAATGAAGCTTTCTTT.

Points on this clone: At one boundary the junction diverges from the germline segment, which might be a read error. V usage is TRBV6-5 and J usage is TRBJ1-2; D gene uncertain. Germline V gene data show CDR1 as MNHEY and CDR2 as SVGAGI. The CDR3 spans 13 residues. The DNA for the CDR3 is TGTGCCAGCAGTCCCGAAACTAAGTATGGCTACACCTTC. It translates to CASSPETKYGYTF.

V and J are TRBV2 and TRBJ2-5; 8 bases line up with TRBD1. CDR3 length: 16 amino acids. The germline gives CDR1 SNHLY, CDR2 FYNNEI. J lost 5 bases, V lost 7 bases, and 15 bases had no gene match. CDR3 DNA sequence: TGTGCCAGCACCCCTCGCCGGTCAGGGGGCGGGGAGACCCAGTACTTC. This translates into CASTPRRSGGGETQYF. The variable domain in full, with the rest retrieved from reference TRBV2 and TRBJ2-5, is EPEVTQTPSHQVTQMGQEVILRCVPISNHLYFYWYRQILGQKVEFLVSFYNNEISEKSEIFDDQFSVERPDGSNFTLKIRSTKLEDSAMYFCASTPRRSGGGETQYFGPGTRLLVL.

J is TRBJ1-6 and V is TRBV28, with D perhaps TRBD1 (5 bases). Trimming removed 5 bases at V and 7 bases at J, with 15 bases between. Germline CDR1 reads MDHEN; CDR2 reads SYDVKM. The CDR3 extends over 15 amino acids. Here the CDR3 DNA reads TGTGCCAGCAGTCTAAGGGGCGGATTGAATTCACCCCTCCACTTT. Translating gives CASSLRGGLNSPLHF.

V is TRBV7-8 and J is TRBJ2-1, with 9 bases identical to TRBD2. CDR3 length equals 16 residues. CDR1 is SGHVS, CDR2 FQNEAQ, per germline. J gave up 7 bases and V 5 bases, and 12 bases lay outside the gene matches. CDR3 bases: TGTGCCAGCAGCCCCGTATCAGCGGGAGGAGGGAATGAGCAGTTCTTC. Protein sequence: CASSPVSAGGGNEQFF.

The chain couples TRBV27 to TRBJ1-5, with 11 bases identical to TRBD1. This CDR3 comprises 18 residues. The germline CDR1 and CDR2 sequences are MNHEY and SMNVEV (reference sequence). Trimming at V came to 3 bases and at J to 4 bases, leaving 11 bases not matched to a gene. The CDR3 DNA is TGTGCCAGCAGTTTTAGCCCCGTCGGGACAGGGGGTAATCAGCCCCAGCATTTT. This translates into CASSFSPVGTGGNQPQHF.

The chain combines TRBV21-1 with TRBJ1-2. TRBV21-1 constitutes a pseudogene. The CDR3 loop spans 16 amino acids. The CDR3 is CASSKAQEGGYYGYTF. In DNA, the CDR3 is TGTGCCAGCAGCAAAGCGCAGGAGGGGGGGTACTATGGCTACACCTTC.

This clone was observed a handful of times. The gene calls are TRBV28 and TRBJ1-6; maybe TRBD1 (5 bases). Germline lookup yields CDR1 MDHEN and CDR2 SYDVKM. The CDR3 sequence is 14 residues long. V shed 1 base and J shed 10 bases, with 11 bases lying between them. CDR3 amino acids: CASSLLQARSPLHF. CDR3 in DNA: TGTGCCAGCAGTTTATTACAGGCGAGGTCACCCCTCCACTTT. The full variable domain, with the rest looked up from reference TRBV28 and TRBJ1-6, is DVKVTQSSRYLVKRTGEKVFLECVQDMDHENMFWYRQDPGLGLRLIYFSYDVKMKEKGDIPEGYSVSREKKERFSLILESASTNQTSMYLCASSLLQARSPLHFGNGTRLTVT.

In DNA form, the CDR3 reads TGTGCCAGCAGCCCCCACTTCAATGAGCAGTTCTTC. Encoded protein: CASSPHFNEQFF. The chain combines TRBV9 with TRBJ2-1, with unresolved D. The CDR3 runs 12 residues. Per the germline V gene, CDR1 is SGDLS and CDR2 is YYNGEE. Trimming took off 4 bases at V and 6 bases at J, with 8 bases between the two ends.

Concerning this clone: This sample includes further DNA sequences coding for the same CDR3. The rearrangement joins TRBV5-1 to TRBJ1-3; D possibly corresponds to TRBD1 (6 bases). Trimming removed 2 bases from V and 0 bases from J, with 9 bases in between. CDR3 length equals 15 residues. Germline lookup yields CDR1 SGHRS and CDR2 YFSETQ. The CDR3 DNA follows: TGCGCCAGCAGCTTAGGACAGAACTCTGGAAACACCATATATTTT. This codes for CASSLGQNSGNTIYF.

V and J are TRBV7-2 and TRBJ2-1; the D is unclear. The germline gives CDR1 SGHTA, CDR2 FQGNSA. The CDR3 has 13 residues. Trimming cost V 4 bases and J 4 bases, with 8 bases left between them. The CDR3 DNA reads TGTGCCAGCAGCTCCGTCCAATACAATGAGCAGTTCTTC. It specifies CASSSVQYNEQFF.

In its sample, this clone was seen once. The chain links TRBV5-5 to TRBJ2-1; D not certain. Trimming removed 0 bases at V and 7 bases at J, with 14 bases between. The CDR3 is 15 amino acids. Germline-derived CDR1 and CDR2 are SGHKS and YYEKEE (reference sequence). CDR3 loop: CASSLGHIEANEQFF. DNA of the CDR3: TGTGCCAGCAGCTTGGGTCACATAGAAGCGAATGAGCAGTTCTTC.

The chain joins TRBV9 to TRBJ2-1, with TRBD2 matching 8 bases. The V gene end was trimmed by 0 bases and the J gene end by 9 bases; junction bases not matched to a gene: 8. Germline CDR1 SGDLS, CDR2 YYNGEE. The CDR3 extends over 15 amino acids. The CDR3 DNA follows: TGTGCCAGCAGCGTAGCTACGGGGGGGCCCTCTGAGCAGTTCTTC. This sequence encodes CASSVATGGPSEQFF.

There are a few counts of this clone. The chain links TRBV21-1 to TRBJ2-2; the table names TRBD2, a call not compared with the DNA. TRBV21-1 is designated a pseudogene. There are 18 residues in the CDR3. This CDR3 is CASSKGKGLAPNTGELFF. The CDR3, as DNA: TGTGCCAGCAGCAAAGGGAAGGGACTAGCGCCCAACACCGGGGAGCTGTTTTTT.

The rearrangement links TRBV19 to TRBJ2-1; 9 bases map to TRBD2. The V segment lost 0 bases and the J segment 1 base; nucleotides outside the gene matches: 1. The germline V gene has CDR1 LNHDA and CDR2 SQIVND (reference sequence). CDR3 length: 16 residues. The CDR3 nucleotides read TGTGCCAGTAGTATAGATAGCGGGGGTTCCTACAATGAGCAGTTCTTC. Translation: CASSIDSGGSYNEQFF.

The CDR3 DNA follows: TGCGCCAGCAGCTTGGATTTAGGGACAGGGAATTCACCCCTCCACTTT. Translating it yields CASSLDLGTGNSPLHF. This rearrangement joins TRBV5-1 to TRBJ1-6; 9 bases match TRBD1. V dropped 0 bases and J dropped 7; count of bases not matched to a gene: 5. This CDR3 is built from 16 residues. Germline lookup yields CDR1 SGHRS and CDR2 YFSETQ.

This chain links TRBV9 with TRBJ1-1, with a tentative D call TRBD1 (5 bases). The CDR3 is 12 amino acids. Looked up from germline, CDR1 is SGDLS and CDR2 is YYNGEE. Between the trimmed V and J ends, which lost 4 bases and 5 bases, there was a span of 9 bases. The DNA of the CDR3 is TGTGCCAGCAGCCCCAGGGTAACTGAAGCTTTCTTT. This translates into CASSPRVTEAFF.

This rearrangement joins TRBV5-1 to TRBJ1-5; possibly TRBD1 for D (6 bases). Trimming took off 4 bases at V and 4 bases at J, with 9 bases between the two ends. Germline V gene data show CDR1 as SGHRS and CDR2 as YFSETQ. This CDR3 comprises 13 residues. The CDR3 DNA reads TGCGCCAGCAGCACTGGGACAAATCAGCCCCAGCATTTT. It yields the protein CASSTGTNQPQHF.

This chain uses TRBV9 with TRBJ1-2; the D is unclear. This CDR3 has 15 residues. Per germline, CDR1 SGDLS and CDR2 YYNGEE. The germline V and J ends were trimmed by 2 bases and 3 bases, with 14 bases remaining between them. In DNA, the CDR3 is TGTGCCAGCAGCGTTGATGATCGGGCCTACTATGGCTACACCTTC. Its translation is CASSVDDRAYYGYTF.

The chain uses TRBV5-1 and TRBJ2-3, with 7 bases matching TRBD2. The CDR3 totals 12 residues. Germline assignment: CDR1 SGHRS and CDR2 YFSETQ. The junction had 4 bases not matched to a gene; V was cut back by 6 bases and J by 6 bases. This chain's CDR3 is CASTGRADTQYF. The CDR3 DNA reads TGCGCCAGCACGGGGAGGGCGGATACGCAGTATTTT.

The CDR3 DNA reads as TGTGCCAGTAGTATGGGGAATAGGGGCGCCTATGGCTACACCTTC. The encoded protein is CASSMGNRGAYGYTF. The J gene is TRBJ1-2, the V gene TRBV19, with D tentatively TRBD1 (5 bases). With 3 bases removed from V and 4 bases from J, the gap between germline ends came to 15 bases. This CDR3 is built from 15 residues. Germline CDR1 and CDR2: LNHDA and SQIVND (reference sequence).

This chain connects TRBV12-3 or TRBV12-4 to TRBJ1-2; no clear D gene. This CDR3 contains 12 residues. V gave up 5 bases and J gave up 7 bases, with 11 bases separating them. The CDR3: CASSDPRGGYTF. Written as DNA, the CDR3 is TGTGCCAGCAGTGACCCCCGGGGTGGCTACACCTTC.

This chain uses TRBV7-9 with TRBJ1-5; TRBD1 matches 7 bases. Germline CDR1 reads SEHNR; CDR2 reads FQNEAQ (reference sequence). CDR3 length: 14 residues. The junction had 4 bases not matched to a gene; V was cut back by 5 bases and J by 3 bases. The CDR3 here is CASSPGTVNQPQHF. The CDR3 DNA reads TGTGCCAGCAGCCCCGGGACAGTCAATCAGCCCCAGCATTTT.

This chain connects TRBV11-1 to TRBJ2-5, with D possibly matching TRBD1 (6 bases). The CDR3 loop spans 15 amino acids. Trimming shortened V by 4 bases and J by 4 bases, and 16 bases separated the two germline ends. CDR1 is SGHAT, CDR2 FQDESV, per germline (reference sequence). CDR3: CASSSLGAQTETQYF. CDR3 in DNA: TGTGCCAGCAGCTCTTTGGGGGCCCAGACAGAGACCCAGTACTTC.